This T cell receptor (beta chain) was sequenced for a study of cytomegalovirus exposure and HLA in healthy donors. Looking at the study overall: The same platform was used for the roughly 120 validation repertoires as for the approximately 670 first-cohort repertoires, as reported in a later analysis. Overall study results and limits: Cytomegalovirus association was assigned to some 160 TCR beta chains.

The validation cohort, a group of 120 subjects, included the donors and was separate from the approximately 660-subject first cohort. The method was immunoSEQ multiplex PCR; TCRdb's version includes in-frame clones alone and lacks a portion of them. The sample contains some 290,000 clones, around 90% of which appear only once. Looked up from germline, CDR1 is PRHDT and CDR2 is FYEKMQ (reference sequence). The trim removed 6 bases at V and 1 base at J, leaving 8 bases unmatched. The CDR3 runs to 16 residues. Notes on this clone: Its antigen remains unknown.

The chain is built from TRBV13 and TRBJ2-2, with 7 bases matching TRBD1. The receptor's source is a man younger than 45 in good health and CMV-seronegative. The sequenced material came from PBMCs. CDR3 protein: CASSFEGQMNTGELFF. CDR3 bases: TGTGCCAGCAGTTTCGAGGGACAGATGAACACCGGGGAGCTGTTTTTT.